Shown below are 7 T cell receptor beta chains from a single sample sequenced in a study of cytomegalovirus exposure and HLA in healthy donors. The study ran its PCR with 60 Vbeta and 13 Jbeta primers. Sequenced by immunoSEQ multiplex PCR; TCRdb stores in-frame clones only, minus some. The sample shows 190,000 or so clones, about 80% of them seen only once. Sequencing was performed on PBMCs. The receptor set was obtained from a woman aged 50 to 60 in good health and CMV-seropositive.

The V call is TRBV5-1, the J call TRBJ2-1, with D tentatively TRBD2 (5 bases). Trimming shortened V by 5 bases and J by 10 bases, and 13 bases separated the two germline ends. The CDR3 is 12 residues long. Germline loops: CDR1 SGHRS, CDR2 YFSETQ. CDR3 bases: TGCGCCAGCAGTCGGCTCGGGGAAGAGCAGTTCTTC. This gives the protein CASSRLGEEQFF.

Details on this clone: No DNA is shown, since the ends of the CDR3 on it are uncertain; the CDR3 is the one TCRdb lists. The genes are TRBV7-3 and TRBJ2-3; the table's D call, TRBD2, has no DNA check behind it. The CDR3 extends over 16 residues, inclusive of both ends. Germline values: CDR1 SGHTA, CDR2 FQGTGA. The CDR3 spells CASSTSRVRGTDTQYF.

The chain combines TRBV5-1 with TRBJ1-6, with TRBD1 matching over 8 bases. This CDR3 is 15 amino acids long. Germline V gene sequence: CDR1 SGHRS, CDR2 YFSETQ. J gave up 10 bases and V 5 bases, and 11 bases lay outside the gene matches. The CDR3 sequence: CASRPKTGVGSPLHF. CDR3 sequence (DNA): TGCGCCAGCAGACCCAAGACAGGGGTGGGATCACCCCTCCACTTT.

CDR3 amino acids: CASSLSAGGLNEQFF. Written as DNA, the CDR3 is TGTGCCAGCAGCTTATCGGCGGGGGGGTTGAATGAGCAGTTCTTC. This chain joins TRBV7-2 and TRBJ2-1; 9 positions agree with TRBD2. From germline, CDR1 is SGHTA and CDR2 FQGNSA. V was clipped by 2 bases and J by 7 bases; unmatched bases: 6. This CDR3 region has 15 residues. Looking up the rest from reference TRBV7-2 and TRBJ2-1 gives the full variable domain: GAGVSQSPSNKVTEKGKDVELRCDPISGHTALYWYRQSLGQGLEFLIYFQGNSAPDKSGLPSDRFSAERTGGSVSTLTIQRTQQEDSAVYLCASSLSAGGLNEQFFGPGTRLTVL.

The chain employs TRBV9 and TRBJ1-2; a possible D gene is TRBD1 (5 bases). V lost 3 bases, J lost 1 base, and 13 bases lay in between. The germline CDR1 and CDR2 sequences are SGDLS and YYNGEE. The CDR3 spans 15 residues. The CDR3 region has the DNA TGTGCCAGCAGCGCAAGTCAGGGAAGTAACTATGGCTACACCTTC. Its translation is CASSASQGSNYGYTF.

This chain links TRBV4-2 with TRBJ2-3; tentative D call: TRBD1 (6 bases). V gave up 1 base and J gave up 0 bases, with 11 bases separating them. Germline CDR1 reads LGHNA; CDR2 reads YNFKEQ. This CDR3 is built from 16 residues. The CDR3 DNA reads TGTGCCAGCAGCCAAGCGGGGACACCTAGCACAGATACGCAGTATTTT. It is translated as CASSQAGTPSTDTQYF.

CDR3 in DNA: TGTGCCATCAGTATAGGAGTGGGTCAGCCCCAGCATTTT. Translated, it gives CAISIGVGQPQHF. The V gene is TRBV10-3, the J gene TRBJ1-5, with unresolved D. Trimming left V 5 bases short and J 6 bases short, with 11 bases between. There are 13 residues in the CDR3. CDR1 and CDR2 from the germline V gene are ENHRY and SYGVKD.